Below are 6 T cell receptor beta chains sequenced from a single sample in a study of cytomegalovirus exposure and HLA in healthy donors. The PCR contained 60 Vbeta and 13 Jbeta primers. TCRdb keeps only in-frame clones here, not all; method: immunoSEQ multiplex PCR. The repertoire holds more than 95,000 clones, 80% to 85% seen once, with approximately 6.9% in the top ten. The sample was PBMCs. Receptors were obtained from a man aged 25-45 years in good health and CMV-seropositive.

The table lists this clone with a count of one. This chain connects TRBV5-1 to TRBJ1-5; tentative D call: TRBD1 (5 bases). The CDR3 spans 13 residues. V was trimmed by 4 bases and J by 7 bases, leaving 12 bases between them. Germline loops: CDR1 SGHRS, CDR2 YFSETQ. This CDR3 reads CASSPQGRQPQHF. The CDR3 coding sequence is TGCGCCAGCAGCCCTCAGGGTCGGCAGCCCCAGCATTTT.

The rearrangement uses TRBV27 and TRBJ2-1, with 8 bases aligning to TRBD1. Unmatched junction bases numbered 4, after V lost 6 bases and J lost 0 bases. Germline assignment: CDR1 MNHEY and CDR2 SMNVEV (reference sequence). The CDR3 spans 15 residues. CDR3 in amino acids: CASSLDRASYNEQFF. The CDR3, as DNA: TGTGCCAGCAGCTTGGACAGGGCCTCCTACAATGAGCAGTTCTTC.

This clone was detected only once. This chain uses TRBV28 with TRBJ2-3, with 12 bases that match TRBD1. This CDR3 spans 15 amino acids. With 4 bases clipped from V and 7 bases from J, the junction kept 6 bases outside the gene matches. From germline, CDR1 is MDHEN and CDR2 SYDVKM. CDR3 bases: TGTGCCAGCAGTTACCAGGGACAGGGGGCAAATACGCAGTATTTT. As protein: CASSYQGQGANTQYF.

The chain employs TRBV21-1 and TRBJ1-1; the table's D call TRBD1 went unverified against the DNA. TRBV21-1 is a listed pseudogene. The CDR3 covers 13 residues. CDR3 region: CASSLDRDRVTFF. In nucleotides, the CDR3 is TGTGCCAGCAGCTTAGACCGGGACAGGGTAACTTTCTTT.

CDR3 amino acids: CANKRGIPTSSYNEQFF. For the CDR3, the DNA is TGTGCCAACAAAAGGGGGATCCCAACGAGCTCCTACAATGAGCAGTTCTTC. The chain has TRBV19 and TRBJ2-1, with D possibly being TRBD1 (6 bases). The ends were cut back, 10 bases at V and 0 bases at J, with 22 bases in the middle. This CDR3 is 17 amino acids long. Germline CDR1 reads LNHDA; CDR2 reads SQIVND (reference sequence).

The V and J genes are TRBV18 and TRBJ2-1, with D perhaps TRBD2 (6 bases). CDR1 is KGHSH and CDR2 is LQKENI in the germline V gene. This CDR3 contains 15 residues. V lost 3 bases to trimming and J lost 4 bases, with 13 bases between them. CDR3 nucleotide sequence: TGTGCCAGCTCACCGAGCGGGTTTGGGTACAATGAGCAGTTCTTC. Its protein product is CASSPSGFGYNEQFF.